Shown below are 17 T cell receptor beta chains from a single sample sequenced in a study of cytomegalovirus exposure and HLA in healthy donors. It was with 60 Vbeta and 13 Jbeta primers that the PCR ran. Assay: immunoSEQ multiplex PCR; the TCRdb copy retains only in-frame clones and omits some. The sample shows some 160,000 clones, 84% of them seen only once. The specimen sequenced was PBMCs. Receptors originate from a man over 45 in good health and CMV-seropositive.

The chain uses TRBV10-3 and TRBJ1-5; 7 bases are a match to TRBD1. The CDR3 spans 14 residues. Germline assignment: CDR1 ENHRY and CDR2 SYGVKD. V lost 2 bases to trimming and J lost 8 bases; unmatched junction nucleotides: 6. The CDR3 region is CAISEVGRGEPQHF. The CDR3 bases are TGTGCCATCAGTGAGGTGGGCAGGGGGGAGCCCCAGCATTTT.

This chain links TRBV7-9 with TRBJ2-5, with a weak D call TRBD2 (6 bases). This CDR3 has 13 amino acids. V was cut by 2 bases and J by 4 bases, with 8 bases left in between. CDR1 SEHNR and CDR2 FQNEAQ come from the germline V gene (reference sequence). The CDR3 loop reads CASSLSGLETQYF. CDR3 nucleotide sequence: TGTGCCAGCAGCTTAAGCGGGCTAGAGACCCAGTACTTC.

This clone was detected only once. The junction shows a germline mismatch at one end, possibly a read error. The rearrangement uses TRBV12-5 and TRBJ2-3; D is perhaps TRBD1 (6 bases). Per germline, CDR1 LGHNT and CDR2 FRNRAP. The length of the CDR3 is 12 residues. This CDR3 is CASGFGTRGGGF. The CDR3 DNA sequence: TGTGCTAGTGGTTTCGGGACACGGGGTGGTGGTTTT.

The rearrangement links TRBV6-5 to TRBJ2-5; no reliable D call. Germline CDR1 is MNHEY and CDR2 is SVGAGI. This CDR3 is built from 13 residues. V lost 3 bases to trimming and J lost 5 bases, with 10 bases between them. CDR3 nucleotides: TGTGCCAGCAGTTATCGCAGGTCCGAGACCCAGTACTTC. Its protein is CASSYRRSETQYF.

The V call is TRBV11-3, the J call TRBJ2-7; possible D gene TRBD2, 7 bases. Trimming removed 5 bases from V and 6 bases from J, with 14 bases in between. Germline CDR1 reads SGHNT; CDR2 reads YENEEA. This CDR3 region has 13 residues. The CDR3: CASSQRGGGEQYF. The CDR3 nucleotides read TGTGCCAGCAGCCAAAGGGGAGGGGGCGAGCAGTACTTC.

The chain uses TRBV5-1 and TRBJ2-2, with TRBD1 as a possible D gene (6 bases). V lost 2 bases and J lost 6, with 20 bases in between. The CDR3 runs 17 residues. CDR1 is SGHRS, CDR2 YFSETQ, per germline. CDR3 protein: CASSLQREGVYAGELFF. For the CDR3, the DNA is TGCGCCAGCAGCTTACAACGTGAGGGGGTATATGCCGGGGAGCTGTTTTTT.

The chain recombines TRBV6-6 with TRBJ1-5; 7 bases fit TRBD1. Germline lookup yields CDR1 MNHNY and CDR2 SVGAGI (reference sequence). The CDR3 loop spans 15 amino acids. Trimming cost V 4 bases and J 2 bases; bases outside gene matches: 5. Written as DNA, the CDR3 is TGTGCCAGCAGTTTTCAGGGGGGTGGCAATCAGCCCCAGCATTTT. The encoded protein is CASSFQGGGNQPQHF.

The chain recombines TRBV11-3 with TRBJ2-3, with D possibly TRBD2 on 6 matching bases. Germline CDR1 is SGHNT and CDR2 is YENEEA. The CDR3 consists of 17 residues. V lost 1 base and J 2 bases, leaving 16 bases between the germline ends. In DNA, the CDR3 is TGTGCCAGCAGCTTAGGGGTCCAGGCGGGACCCACAGATACGCAGTATTTT. This encodes CASSLGVQAGPTDTQYF.

This sequence joins TRBV7-8 and TRBJ2-1, with TRBD2 matching 10 bases. V shed 5 bases, J shed 6 bases, and the junction held 10 bases outside the gene matches. The CDR3 consists of 16 residues. The germline gives CDR1 SGHVS, CDR2 FQNEAQ. CDR3 sequence (DNA): TGTGCCAGCAGCCCCCGGAGAGCGGGAGGGGTCAATGAGCAGTTCTTC. The encoded protein is CASSPRRAGGVNEQFF.

The chain joins TRBV5-6 to TRBJ1-3; no firm D call. The germline V gene has CDR1 SGHDT and CDR2 YYEEEE. The length of the CDR3 is 15 residues. V was shortened by 0 bases and J by 4 bases, with 11 bases between the two germline ends. This CDR3 is CASSLGMERGNTIYF. The CDR3 nucleotides read TGTGCCAGCAGCTTGGGCATGGAGCGGGGAAACACCATATATTTT.

The rearrangement links TRBV6-1 to TRBJ1-2, with TRBD1 identical over 8 bases. The CDR3 length is 13 residues. With 4 bases clipped from V and 6 bases from J, the junction kept 4 bases outside the gene matches. CDR1 is MNHNS, CDR2 SASEGT, per germline. The CDR3 loop reads CASSVDRDDGYTF. The CDR3 bases are TGTGCCAGCAGTGTGGACAGGGATGATGGCTACACCTTC.

The chain employs TRBV5-6 and TRBJ1-1; the D gene is possibly TRBD1 (5 bases). The germline gives CDR1 SGHDT, CDR2 YYEEEE. With 1 base removed from V and 1 base from J, the gap between germline ends came to 11 bases. This CDR3 is 15 amino acids long. This CDR3 reads CASSLNGAWNTEAFF. The CDR3 DNA sequence: TGTGCCAGCAGCTTGAATGGGGCTTGGAACACTGAAGCTTTCTTT.

This chain connects TRBV9 to TRBJ2-2, with 8 bases fitting TRBD2. CDR1 SGDLS and CDR2 YYNGEE come from the germline V gene. Germline trimming cut 1 base from V and 10 bases from J; bases unmatched to any gene: 6. The CDR3 contains 14 residues. CDR3 sequence reads: CASSVRAGVAELFF. CDR3 bases: TGTGCCAGCAGCGTAAGAGCGGGAGTAGCGGAGCTGTTTTTT.

This sequence joins TRBV29-1 and TRBJ2-4, with D uncertain. The V end lost 5 bases, the J end lost 2 bases, and 13 bases lay between the germline ends. CDR3 length: 14 amino acids. The germline V gene encodes CDR1 SQVTM and CDR2 ANQGSEA. In DNA, the CDR3 is TGCAGCGTTATGCGGTCCGGCACCAAAAACATTCAGTACTTC. As protein: CSVMRSGTKNIQYF.

The chain combines TRBV14 with TRBJ1-1; D is perhaps TRBD1 (6 bases). The germline V gene encodes CDR1 SGHDN and CDR2 FVKESK. Trimming stripped 3 bases from V and 5 bases from J, with 10 bases between. This CDR3 contains 13 residues. The chain's CDR3 is CASSHRGSTEAFF. DNA of the CDR3: TGTGCCAGCAGCCACAGGGGCTCTACTGAAGCTTTCTTT.

The chain carries TRBV6-1 and TRBJ2-5; 8 positions agree with TRBD1. The CDR3 is 14 amino acids. Germline trimming cut 7 bases from V and 2 bases from J; bases unmatched to any gene: 6. Germline V gene lookup returns CDR1 MNHNS and CDR2 SASEGT. The CDR3 spells CASTQNRGQETQYF. CDR3 nucleotide sequence: TGTGCCAGCACCCAGAACAGGGGGCAAGAGACCCAGTACTTC.

This chain links TRBV25-1 with TRBJ1-2, with 8 bases identical to TRBD1. The trim removed 5 bases at V and 2 bases at J, leaving 7 bases unmatched. The CDR3 spans 15 residues. Germline V lookup: CDR1 MGHDK, CDR2 SYGVNS. CDR3 nucleotides: TGTGCCAGCAGTCCACAGGGGGTACAAAACTATGGCTACACCTTC. Residues: CASSPQGVQNYGYTF.